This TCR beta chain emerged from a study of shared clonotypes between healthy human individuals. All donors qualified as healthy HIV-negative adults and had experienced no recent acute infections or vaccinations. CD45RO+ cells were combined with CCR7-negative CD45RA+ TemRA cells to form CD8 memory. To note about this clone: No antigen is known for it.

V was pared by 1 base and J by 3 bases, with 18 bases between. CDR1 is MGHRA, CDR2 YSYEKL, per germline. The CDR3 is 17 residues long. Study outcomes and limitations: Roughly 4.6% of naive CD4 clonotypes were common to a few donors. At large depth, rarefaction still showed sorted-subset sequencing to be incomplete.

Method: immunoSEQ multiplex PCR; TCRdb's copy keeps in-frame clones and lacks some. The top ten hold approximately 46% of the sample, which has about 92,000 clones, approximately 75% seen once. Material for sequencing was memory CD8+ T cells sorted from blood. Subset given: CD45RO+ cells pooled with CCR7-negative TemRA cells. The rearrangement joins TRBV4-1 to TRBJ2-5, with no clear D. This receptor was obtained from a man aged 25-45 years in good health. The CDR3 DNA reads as TGCGCCAGCAGCCAAGCAGAGACTCGGCTAGTTGAAGAGACCCAGTACTTC. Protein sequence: CASSQAETRLVEETQYF.